The 32 T cell receptor beta chains below were found in one sample sequenced in a study of cytomegalovirus exposure and HLA in healthy donors. The PCR was carried out with 60 Vbeta primers and 13 Jbeta primers. Sequencing was performed with immunoSEQ multiplex PCR; in TCRdb, only in-frame clones are kept and a portion is missing. The sample records under 200,000 clones, roughly 77% being singletons. The sample consisted of PBMCs. All receptors come from a woman aged 45-65 years in good health and CMV-seropositive.

The chain is built from TRBV30 and TRBJ1-2; D is uncertain. The CDR3 loop spans 11 amino acids. Trimming took off 2 bases at V and 7 bases at J, with 8 bases between the two ends. The germline V gene encodes CDR1 GTSNPN and CDR2 SVGIG (reference sequence). This CDR3 is CAWSFSVGYTF. The CDR3 nucleotides are TGTGCCTGGAGTTTTTCAGTTGGCTACACCTTC. Combining the CDR3 with reference TRBV30 and TRBJ1-2 gives the whole variable domain SQTIHQWPATLVQPVGSPLSLECTVEGTSNPNLYWYRQAAGRGLQLLFYSVGIGQISSEVPQNLSASRPQDRQFILSSKKLLLSDSGFYLCAWSFSVGYTFGSGTRLTVV.

To note about this clone: Other DNA variants within this sample encode the same CDR3. The chain carries TRBV7-2 and TRBJ2-2; possible D gene TRBD1, 6 bases. V lost 5 bases and J 7 bases, leaving 11 bases between the germline ends. This CDR3 region has 13 residues. Germline V gene data show CDR1 as SGHTA and CDR2 as FQGNSA. CDR3 region: CASSPQGYGELFF. The DNA for the CDR3 is TGTGCCAGCAGCCCCCAGGGGTACGGGGAGCTGTTTTTT.

The V call is TRBV2, the J call TRBJ2-2, with D maybe TRBD1 (8 bases). The CDR3 spans 15 residues. V was pared by 4 bases and J by 5 bases, with 14 bases between. Germline V lookup: CDR1 SNHLY, CDR2 FYNNEI. As DNA, the CDR3 is TGTGCCAGCAGTGCTGGACAGGGAGGGACCGGGGAGCTGTTTTTT. Translation gives CASSAGQGGTGELFF.

This chain links TRBV28 with TRBJ2-1; 9 bases match TRBD1. The V and J ends lost 3 bases and 8 bases, in that order; junction bases with no gene match: 5. The CDR3 totals 14 residues. CDR1 and CDR2 (germline): MDHEN, SYDVKM. The CDR3 spells CASSLDRGFDEQFF. CDR3 nucleotide sequence: TGTGCCAGCAGTTTGGACAGGGGTTTCGATGAGCAGTTCTTC.

This clone was picked up one time. This chain joins TRBV15 and TRBJ1-5; D possibly corresponds to TRBD1 (6 bases). Germline V lookup: CDR1 LNHNV, CDR2 YYDKDF (reference sequence). The germline V and J ends were trimmed by 0 bases and 16 bases, with 16 bases remaining between them. This CDR3 has 13 amino acids. The CDR3 region has the DNA TGTGCCACCAGCAGAGATGACAGGAACCTGGTCCATTTT. Protein product: CATSRDDRNLVHF.

This clone was recorded a few times. This rearrangement joins TRBV15 to TRBJ2-7, with D unclear. The V and J ends lost 3 bases and 0 bases respectively, with 6 bases between them. Germline V lookup: CDR1 LNHNV, CDR2 YYDKDF (reference sequence). The CDR3 has 13 amino acids. For the CDR3, the DNA is TGTGCCACCAGCAGCCCGAGCTCCTACGAGCAGTACTTC. Its translation: CATSSPSSYEQYF. The full variable domain, its missing parts supplied by reference TRBV15 and TRBJ2-7, is DAMVIQNPRYQVTQFGKPVTLSCSQTLNHNVMYWYQQKSSQAPKLLFHYYDKDFNNEADTPDNFQSRRPNTSFCFLDIRSPGLGDTAMYLCATSSPSSYEQYFGPGTRLTVT.

The chain couples TRBV5-1 to TRBJ1-1, with 7 bases identical to TRBD1. There are 14 residues in the CDR3. Germline V gives CDR1 SGHRS, CDR2 YFSETQ. V lost 4 bases to trimming and J lost 8 bases; unmatched junction nucleotides: 11. CDR3 sequence (DNA): TGCGCCAGCAGCAAACAAGGGGGCGAGTTGGAAGCTTTCTTT. Translated, it gives CASSKQGGELEAFF.

The chain couples TRBV4-3 to TRBJ1-2; D not certain. The CDR3 consists of 15 residues. Germline values: CDR1 LGHNA, CDR2 YSLEER. V dropped 1 base and J dropped 0 bases, with 9 bases sitting between them. This CDR3 reads CASSQVAQTNYGYTF. CDR3 sequence (DNA): TGCGCCAGCAGCCAAGTAGCGCAGACTAACTATGGCTACACCTTC.

The sample holds one count of this clone. J is TRBJ2-3 and V is TRBV7-3; 10 bases line up with TRBD1. V was pared by 2 bases and J by 2 bases, with 10 bases of the junction left unmatched. Germline assignment: CDR1 SGHTA and CDR2 FQGTGA. This CDR3 is built from 18 residues. The CDR3 loop reads CASSLGDRGKAATDTQYF. The CDR3 DNA follows: TGTGCCAGCAGCTTAGGGGACAGGGGAAAGGCTGCCACAGATACGCAGTATTTT.

The gene calls are TRBV14 and TRBJ1-2; D is unresolved. The CDR3 loop spans 13 amino acids. The germline gives CDR1 SGHDN, CDR2 FVKESK. The ends were cut back, 5 bases at V and 8 bases at J, with 15 bases in the middle. The CDR3 loop is CASSYARSQGYTF. The CDR3 region has the DNA TGTGCCAGCAGCTACGCGAGAAGTCAAGGCTACACCTTC.

V usage is TRBV7-8 and J usage is TRBJ1-2; D unresolved. The CDR3 is made up of 12 amino acids. CDR1 and CDR2 from the germline V gene are SGHVS and FQNEAQ. V lost 1 base to trimming and J lost 7 bases, with 7 bases between them. The CDR3 loop is CASSLGGGGYTF. The CDR3 DNA follows: TGTGCCAGCAGCTTAGGAGGAGGTGGCTACACCTTC.

The chain links TRBV5-1 to TRBJ2-7, with 8 nucleotides matching TRBD1. Per the germline V gene, CDR1 is SGHRS and CDR2 is YFSETQ. Unmatched junction bases numbered 6, after V lost 8 bases and J lost 2 bases. CDR3 length: 13 amino acids. CDR3 loop: CASSTGETYEQYF. CDR3 nucleotide sequence: TGCGCCAGTTCGACAGGGGAGACCTACGAGCAGTACTTC.

The J gene is TRBJ2-1, the V gene TRBV6-4; TRBD2 aligns across 10 bases. Germline loops: CDR1 MRHNA, CDR2 SNTAGT. CDR3 length: 19 residues. Trimming at V came to 3 bases and at J to 6 bases, leaving 17 bases not matched to a gene. The CDR3 nucleotides read TGTGCCAGCAGTGAGGTAGCTAGCGGGGGACCCCAGGGCGGCAATGAGCAGTTCTTC. Translation: CASSEVASGGPQGGNEQFF.

The chain employs TRBV7-8 and TRBJ2-5; 12 bases fit TRBD2. J was trimmed by 11 bases and V by 5 bases; bases with no gene match: 15. The CDR3 loop spans 16 amino acids. CDR1 SGHVS and CDR2 FQNEAQ come from the germline V gene. The CDR3 protein is CASSLRTSGIQGEQYF. Here the CDR3 DNA reads TGTGCCAGCAGCCTACGGACTAGCGGGATCCAGGGGGAGCAGTACTTC.

This clone was observed once. V gene TRBV9 combines with J gene TRBJ1-2, with D tentatively TRBD1 (6 bases). Germline CDR1 reads SGDLS; CDR2 reads YYNGEE. V gave up 3 bases and J gave up 4 bases, with 10 bases separating them. The CDR3 covers 13 residues. The CDR3 nucleotides are TGTGCCAGCAGCGCCACAGGGAGCTATGGCTACACCTTC. Amino acid sequence: CASSATGSYGYTF.

The chain carries TRBV7-2 and TRBJ2-1; 9 nucleotides line up with TRBD1. The V and J ends lost 7 bases and 5 bases, in that order; junction bases with no gene match: 6. This CDR3 region has 14 residues. Germline CDR1 SGHTA, CDR2 FQGNSA. This CDR3 reads CASIQDRGDNEQFF. The DNA for the CDR3 is TGTGCCAGCATCCAGGACAGGGGAGACAATGAGCAGTTCTTC.

The chain combines TRBV16 with TRBJ2-2; D uncertain. CDR1 is KGHSY, CDR2 FQNENV, per germline. CDR3 length: 12 residues. The V end was cut by 4 bases, the J end by 6 bases, with 6 bases between. The CDR3: CASSLQAGELFF. For the CDR3, the DNA is TGTGCCAGCAGCCTCCAGGCCGGGGAGCTGTTTTTT.

The chain couples TRBV6-6 to TRBJ2-7; perhaps TRBD2 as D (5 bases). Germline V lookup: CDR1 MNHNY, CDR2 SVGAGI (reference sequence). The CDR3 is 14 amino acids. With 0 bases removed from V and 3 bases from J, the gap between germline ends came to 9 bases. The CDR3 is CASSYSRAYYEQYF. CDR3 coding DNA: TGTGCCAGCAGTTACTCGAGGGCCTACTACGAGCAGTACTTC.

The table lists this clone with a few counts. The chain's CDR3 is CASNDNDRGQAPLHF. CDR3 bases: TGTGCCAGCAACGACAACGACAGGGGGCAGGCACCCCTCCACTTT. This chain joins TRBV2 and TRBJ1-6, with 10 bases matching TRBD1. The germline V gene encodes CDR1 SNHLY and CDR2 FYNNEI. The CDR3 contains 15 residues. Losses at the gene ends were 7 bases for V and 11 bases for J; bases not matched to a gene: 11. Full variable domain (remainder filled in from reference TRBV2 and TRBJ1-6): EPEVTQTPSHQVTQMGQEVILRCVPISNHLYFYWYRQILGQKVEFLVSFYNNEISEKSEIFDDQFSVERPDGSNFTLKIRSTKLEDSAMYFCASNDNDRGQAPLHFGNGTRLTVT.

This clone came up a few times. The chain combines TRBV7-2 with TRBJ2-1, with TRBD1 matching over 9 bases. After removal of 1 base from V and 5 bases from J, the junction contained 9 bases not matched to a gene. Germline V lookup: CDR1 SGHTA, CDR2 FQGNSA. There are 17 residues in the CDR3. The CDR3 here is CASSLESYRGLDNEQFF. The CDR3 DNA reads TGTGCCAGCAGCTTAGAATCGTACAGGGGGCTGGACAATGAGCAGTTCTTC.

This clone was seen a handful of times. The chain has TRBV9 and TRBJ1-6; 9 bases agree with TRBD1. Germline V gives CDR1 SGDLS, CDR2 YYNGEE. With 3 bases clipped from V and 10 bases from J, the junction kept 8 bases outside the gene matches. The CDR3 extends over 15 amino acids. CDR3 region: CASSESTGGVSPLHF. CDR3 nucleotide sequence: TGTGCCAGCAGCGAGTCGACAGGGGGAGTCTCACCCCTCCACTTT.

V and J are TRBV18 and TRBJ1-1; a weak D match, TRBD1 (6 bases). Germline V gives CDR1 KGHSH, CDR2 LQKENI. The V gene lost 3 bases and the J gene lost 0 bases, with 8 bases spanning the gap. The CDR3 sequence is 14 residues long. The CDR3 DNA follows: TGTGCCAGCTCACCGGGACATCTGAACACTGAAGCTTTCTTT. Protein sequence: CASSPGHLNTEAFF.

Notes on this clone: The junction differs from germline at one of its ends, possibly a read error. Other DNA sequences in this sample translate to the same CDR3. The rearrangement links TRBV18 to TRBJ2-1; D remains unclear. The germline gives CDR1 KGHSH, CDR2 LQKENI. CDR3 length: 15 residues. In nucleotides, the CDR3 is TGCGCCAGCTCACCCGGGTATGGCGACGCCGGGGAGCAGTTCTTC. Protein product: CASSPGYGDAGEQFF.

The chain recombines TRBV6-6 with TRBJ1-1; maybe TRBD1 (6 bases). Germline lookup yields CDR1 MNHNY and CDR2 SVGAGI (reference sequence). The CDR3 loop spans 14 amino acids. The V end lost 6 bases, the J end lost 6 bases, and 17 bases lay between the germline ends. CDR3 coding DNA: TGTGCCAGCAGACCTCACAGGGAGGGGGCTGAAGCTTTCTTT. Translating it yields CASRPHREGAEAFF.

The chain links TRBV28 to TRBJ1-5; 7 bases match TRBD1. This CDR3 has 14 amino acids. CDR1 is MDHEN and CDR2 is SYDVKM in the germline V gene. V dropped 6 bases and J dropped 2; count of bases not matched to a gene: 4. CDR3 nucleotides: TGTGCCAGCAGCGAGACAGGGCGCAATCAGCCCCAGCATTTT. This gives the protein CASSETGRNQPQHF.

The V gene is TRBV27, the J gene TRBJ2-7; tentatively, D is TRBD1 (6 bases). Germline V CDR1 and CDR2: MNHEY, SMNVEV (reference sequence). Trimming stripped 5 bases from V and 0 bases from J, with 14 bases between. The CDR3 totals 15 residues. CDR3 amino acids: CASSPDRISSYEQYF. The CDR3 nucleotides read TGTGCCAGCAGTCCAGACAGGATAAGCTCCTACGAGCAGTACTTC.

This clone was counted a single time. The genes are TRBV11-3 and TRBJ2-1; D possibly corresponds to TRBD2 (5 bases). Deletions cut 5 bases from V and 10 bases from J, with 18 bases between. In germline, CDR1 is SGHNT, CDR2 YENEEA. The CDR3 consists of 14 residues. In DNA, the CDR3 is TGTGCCAGCAGCCCAGGCGGGCTGCTGATAGAGCAGTTCTTC. Its translation: CASSPGGLLIEQFF. The complete variable domain, with remaining parts taken from reference TRBV11-3 and TRBJ2-1, reads EAGVVQSPRYKIIEKKQPVAFWCNPISGHNTLYWYLQNLGQGPELLIRYENEEAVDDSQLPKDRFSAERLKGVDSTLKIQPAELGDSAVYLCASSPGGLLIEQFFGPGTRLTVL.

This rearrangement joins TRBV7-9 to TRBJ2-5; 8 nucleotides agree with TRBD1. Germline CDR1 SEHNR, CDR2 FQNEAQ (reference sequence). This CDR3 is 14 amino acids long. The J segment lost 3 bases and the V segment lost 5 bases, leaving 5 bases of the junction unmatched. The CDR3 DNA is TGTGCCAGCAGCGCCTGGACAGGGAAAGAGACCCAGTACTTC. Its translation: CASSAWTGKETQYF. The variable domain in full, with the rest retrieved from reference TRBV7-9 and TRBJ2-5, is DTGVSQNPRHKITKRGQNVTFRCDPISEHNRLYWYRQTLGQGPEFLTYFQNEAQLEKSRLLSDRFSAERPKGSFSTLEIQRTEQGDSAMYLCASSAWTGKETQYFGPGTRLLVL.

The rearrangement joins TRBV29-1 to TRBJ1-5, with D hard to call. From germline, CDR1 is SQVTM and CDR2 ANQGSEA. CDR3 length: 12 residues. Trimming removed 4 bases from V and 6 bases from J, with 10 bases in between. This CDR3 reads CSVVLAGQPQHF. The CDR3, as DNA: TGCAGCGTTGTTTTAGCGGGTCAGCCCCAGCATTTT.

V is TRBV7-2 and J is TRBJ1-3; D ambiguous. CDR1 is SGHTA and CDR2 is FQGNSA in the germline V gene. This CDR3 region has 14 residues. V dropped 5 bases and J dropped 2 bases, with 10 bases sitting between them. The CDR3 protein is CASSPGSPGNTIYF. The DNA of the CDR3 is TGTGCCAGCAGCCCGGGTAGTCCTGGAAACACCATATATTTT. Complete variable domain (other parts from reference TRBV7-2 and TRBJ1-3): GAGVSQSPSNKVTEKGKDVELRCDPISGHTALYWYRQSLGQGLEFLIYFQGNSAPDKSGLPSDRFSAERTGGSVSTLTIQRTQQEDSAVYLCASSPGSPGNTIYFGEGSWLTVV.

The rearrangement joins TRBV28 to TRBJ2-6; D perhaps matches TRBD1 (6 bases). Germline CDR1 MDHEN, CDR2 SYDVKM. The CDR3 totals 16 residues. V lost 4 bases and J lost 4, with 14 bases in between. CDR3 sequence reads: CASSSGTNSGANVLTF. The DNA of the CDR3 is TGTGCCAGCAGTTCCGGGACAAATTCCGGGGCCAACGTCCTGACTTTC.

This clone was counted a single time. The chain has TRBV27 and TRBJ1-2; TRBD1 might be the D (5 bases). Trimming pared 2 bases from V and 4 bases from J, leaving 8 bases between. CDR3 size: 13 residues. Germline V lookup: CDR1 MNHEY, CDR2 SMNVEV (reference sequence). CDR3 coding DNA: TGTGCCAGCAGTTTAAGGGGCTCCTATGGCTACACCTTC. Amino acid sequence: CASSLRGSYGYTF.